The clone carrying this T cell receptor (beta chain) showed up just a few times. Its antigen is currently unknown. These data are taken from a study of cytomegalovirus exposure and HLA in healthy donors. With 60 Vbeta and 13 Jbeta primers, the PCR was carried out. The assay was immunoSEQ multiplex PCR, and TCRdb's table has in-frame clones only and misses some. The repertoire has more than 95,000 clones, roughly two thirds of them found once; the top ten carry 3.2%. V shed 4 bases, J shed 2 bases, and the junction held 7 bases outside the gene matches. The germline CDR1 and CDR2 sequences are SGHNT and YYREEE (reference sequence). This CDR3 is built from 15 residues. Study results and limitations: Sequence variants that were highly shared formed a cluster that was likely a sequencing artifact. It was taken for granted in presence/absence analyses that sequencing depth across donors was roughly uniform.

The sequenced sample was PBMCs. The V and J genes are TRBV5-4 and TRBJ2-3; TRBD1 matches 7 bases. The clonotype was recovered from a young man in good health and CMV-seronegative. The CDR3 region is CASSRDRGPTDTQYF. Here the CDR3 DNA reads TGTGCCAGCAGCCGGGATAGGGGGCCCACAGATACGCAGTATTTT.